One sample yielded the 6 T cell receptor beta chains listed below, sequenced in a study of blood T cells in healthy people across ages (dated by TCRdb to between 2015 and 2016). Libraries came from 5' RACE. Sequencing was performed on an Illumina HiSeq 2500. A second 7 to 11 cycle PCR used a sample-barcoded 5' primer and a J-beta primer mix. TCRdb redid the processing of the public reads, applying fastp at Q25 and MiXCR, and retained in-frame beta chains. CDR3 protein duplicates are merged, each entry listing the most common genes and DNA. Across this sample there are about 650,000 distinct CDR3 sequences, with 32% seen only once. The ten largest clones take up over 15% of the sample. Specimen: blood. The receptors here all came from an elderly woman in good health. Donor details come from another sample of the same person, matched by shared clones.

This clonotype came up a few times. CDR3 amino acids: CASSSGAEPYNEQFF. The CDR3, as DNA: TGTGCCAGCAGCTCAGGAGCGGAACCTTACAATGAGCAGTTCTTC. The J gene is TRBJ2-1, the V gene TRBV5-6, with D possibly being TRBD2 (5 bases). Trimming removed 3 bases at V and 4 bases at J, with 14 bases between. This CDR3 is 15 amino acids long. Germline CDR1 and CDR2: SGHDT and YYEEEE.

The DNA of the CDR3 is TGCAGTGCTAGAACAGGGGGCTACAATGAGCAGTTCTTC. This translates into CSARTGGYNEQFF. This rearrangement joins TRBV20-1 to TRBJ2-1, with 8 positions matching TRBD1. CDR1 is DFQATT and CDR2 is SNEGSKA in the germline V gene (reference sequence). The CDR3 has 13 amino acids. Trimming took 2 bases from V and 3 from J; bases not matched to a gene: 0.

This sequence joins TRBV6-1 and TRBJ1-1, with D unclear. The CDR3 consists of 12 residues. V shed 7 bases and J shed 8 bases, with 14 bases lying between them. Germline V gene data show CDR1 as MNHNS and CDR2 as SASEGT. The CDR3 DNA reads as TGTGCCAGCACCGAAGGGCTAGGGGAAGCTTTCTTT. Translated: CASTEGLGEAFF.

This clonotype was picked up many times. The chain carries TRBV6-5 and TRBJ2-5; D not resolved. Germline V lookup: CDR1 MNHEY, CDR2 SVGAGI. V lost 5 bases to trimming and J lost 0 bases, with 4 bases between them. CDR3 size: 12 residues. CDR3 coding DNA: TGTGCCAGCAGTCATTACCAAGAGACCCAGTACTTC. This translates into CASSHYQETQYF.

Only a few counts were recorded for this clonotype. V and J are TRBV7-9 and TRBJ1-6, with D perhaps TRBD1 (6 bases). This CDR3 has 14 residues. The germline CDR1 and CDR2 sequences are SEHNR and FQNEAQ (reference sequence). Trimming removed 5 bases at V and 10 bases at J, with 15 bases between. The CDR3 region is CASSLDRTWSPLHF. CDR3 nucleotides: TGTGCCAGCAGCCTAGACAGGACTTGGTCACCCCTCCACTTT.

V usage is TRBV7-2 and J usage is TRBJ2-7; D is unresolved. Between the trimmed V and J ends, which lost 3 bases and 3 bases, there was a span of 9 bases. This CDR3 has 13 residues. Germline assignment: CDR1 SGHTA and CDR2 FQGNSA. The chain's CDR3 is CASSFTTDYEQYF. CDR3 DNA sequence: TGTGCCAGCAGCTTCACCACAGACTACGAGCAGTACTTC. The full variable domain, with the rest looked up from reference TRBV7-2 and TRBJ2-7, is GAGVSQSPSNKVTEKGKDVELRCDPISGHTALYWYRQSLGQGLEFLIYFQGNSAPDKSGLPSDRFSAERTGGSVSTLTIQRTQQEDSAVYLCASSFTTDYEQYFGPGTRLTVT.